A single sample is the source of the 11 T cell receptor beta chains below, sequenced in a study of beta chain features in type 1 diabetes. The whole isolated RNA underwent reverse transcription, so sequencing captured expressed TCRB transcripts. Clones were sequenced by immunoSEQ multiplex PCR, and TCRdb holds only the in-frame ones, with some missing. The data show about 660,000 clones, with 11% to 15% seen just once and approximately 0.042% held by the top ten. Antigen specificity for these receptors is unknown. Findings and limits, study-wide: Moderate but significant shortening of TCRB CDR3s was recorded in all four CD4+ subsets from Type 1 diabetes patients.

What was sequenced was naive CD4+ T cells from blood. The receptors here all came from a man in his late teens or twenties with type 1 diabetes.

This clone was seen a handful of times. The chain is built from TRBV4-2 and TRBJ2-1; possibly TRBD2 for D (5 bases). V dropped 0 bases and J dropped 7 bases, with 7 bases sitting between them. Germline CDR1 and CDR2: LGHNA and YNFKEQ. The CDR3 sequence is 13 residues long. The CDR3 nucleotides read TGTGCCAGCAGCCAAGATTGGAGGAATGAGCAGTTCTTC. This codes for CASSQDWRNEQFF.

This chain links TRBV2 with TRBJ1-1; D is uncertain. The V gene's germline CDR1 is SNHLY and CDR2 FYNNEI. V was shortened by 2 bases and J by 3 bases, with 4 bases between the two germline ends. This CDR3 is 12 amino acids long. DNA of the CDR3: TGTGCCAGCAGTGAAAGGGACACTGAAGCTTTCTTT. It specifies CASSERDTEAFF.

This clone has only a few counts. The chain has TRBV14 and TRBJ2-1; D gene ambiguous. This CDR3 contains 14 residues. Germline V CDR1 and CDR2: SGHDN, FVKESK. Trimming left V 4 bases short and J 3 bases short, with 10 bases between. In DNA, the CDR3 is TGTGCCAGCAGCCGCCAGCTAATCTACAATGAGCAGTTCTTC. Encoded protein: CASSRQLIYNEQFF.

The chain recombines TRBV5-6 with TRBJ1-3; D perhaps matches TRBD1 (5 bases). The CDR3 loop spans 17 amino acids. Trimming left V 3 bases short and J 5 bases short, with 21 bases between. Germline V gene data show CDR1 as SGHDT and CDR2 as YYEEEE. Here the CDR3 DNA reads TGTGCCAGCAGCTGGCACGGAGGGTCGGAGGACAGAAACACCATATATTTT. The encoded protein is CASSWHGGSEDRNTIYF.

The sample holds a few counts of this clone. The V gene is TRBV28, the J gene TRBJ1-5; D uncertain. Germline V gives CDR1 MDHEN, CDR2 SYDVKM. The CDR3 contains 14 residues. Trimming removed 6 bases at V and 1 base at J, with 10 bases between. The CDR3 DNA reads as TGTGCCAGCAGGCCCGGCGGCAGCAATCAGCCCCAGCATTTT. Translation gives CASRPGGSNQPQHF.

The CDR3 here is CASSSPGRGGNTIYF. For the CDR3, the DNA is TGTGCCAGCAGCTCCCCCGGCAGGGGTGGAAACACCATATATTTT. The chain has TRBV9 and TRBJ1-3, with D possibly being TRBD1 (6 bases). V lost 4 bases and J 3 bases, leaving 14 bases between the germline ends. This CDR3 is built from 15 residues. Germline V lookup: CDR1 SGDLS, CDR2 YYNGEE.

This clone was counted between two and nine times. The sample contains more than one DNA sequence encoding this CDR3. The rearrangement joins TRBV28 to TRBJ2-7; D gene ambiguous. The CDR3 totals 12 residues. The V gene lost 3 bases and the J gene lost 0 bases, with 3 bases spanning the gap. CDR1 MDHEN and CDR2 SYDVKM come from the germline V gene. The CDR3 loop is CASSFLSYEQYF. For the CDR3, the DNA is TGTGCCAGCAGTTTCCTCTCCTACGAGCAGTACTTC.

V usage is TRBV20-1 and J usage is TRBJ2-7; TRBD1 is a possible D gene (5 bases). Trimming removed 5 bases from V and 3 bases from J, with 8 bases in between. CDR1 DFQATT and CDR2 SNEGSKA come from the germline V gene (reference sequence). This CDR3 has 11 residues. CDR3 in amino acids: CSAFRVYEQYF. The DNA for the CDR3 is TGCAGTGCTTTCAGGGTCTACGAGCAGTACTTC.

The CDR3 DNA reads TGTGCCAGCAGTGACGCTCGGGGGACTTACAATGAGCAGTTCTTC. Its translation: CASSDARGTYNEQFF. V is TRBV25-1 and J is TRBJ2-1; TRBD2 is a possible D gene (6 bases). Looked up from germline, CDR1 is MGHDK and CDR2 is SYGVNS. This CDR3 is 15 amino acids long. V dropped 3 bases and J dropped 4 bases, with 13 bases sitting between them.

The chain employs TRBV30 and TRBJ1-1, with 7 bases that match TRBD1. CDR3 length: 14 residues. The germline V gene encodes CDR1 GTSNPN and CDR2 SVGIG (reference sequence). The J segment lost 6 bases and the V segment lost 3 bases, leaving 10 bases of the junction unmatched. DNA for the CDR3: TGTGCCTGGAGAGGAACAGGGGAAAGTTCTGAAGCTTTCTTT. This encodes CAWRGTGESSEAFF.

The genes are TRBV6-5 and TRBJ1-1, with D possibly matching TRBD1 (5 bases). The CDR3 runs to 13 residues. Deletions cut 6 bases from V and 3 bases from J, with 11 bases between. Germline lookup yields CDR1 MNHEY and CDR2 SVGAGI. CDR3 sequence reads: CASSYRGDTEAFF. The CDR3 region has the DNA TGTGCCAGCAGCTATCGGGGGGACACTGAAGCTTTCTTT.